The following is a T cell receptor (beta chain) sequence with its context. No antigen is known for it. This sample is part of a study of OX40 agonist ivuxolimab in advanced cancers. About the study: The dose-escalation group included hepatocellular carcinoma, melanoma, renal cell carcinoma and head and neck cancer. Study results and caveats: Relative to CD4+, CD8+ T cells held more expanded clones on average. No determination was made of the antigen specificity of the expanded peripheral T cells.

Using immunoSEQ multiplex PCR, the repertoire was profiled, and TCRdb retains in-frame clones only, with some absent. The sample contains more than 80,000 clones, 85% to 90% of which appear only once. The germline V gene encodes CDR1 SGHNT and CDR2 YYREEE (reference sequence). The CDR3 is 15 residues long. Trimming cost V 4 bases and J 5 bases; bases outside gene matches: 4. This sequence was found in an adult with an advanced solid tumor such as melanoma, head and neck, liver or kidney cancer. The rearrangement uses TRBV5-4 and TRBJ2-1; 12 nucleotides line up with TRBD2. This specimen was CD4+ or CD8+ T cells sorted from blood, taken in a trial of the OX40 agonist ivuxolimab. The CDR3 DNA is TGTGCCAGCAGCGCCCGGACTAGCGGGGACAATGAGCAGTTCTTC. Encoded protein: CASSARTSGDNEQFF.